The 21 T cell receptor beta chains given below trace back to one sample, sequenced in a study of blood T cell repertoires in COVID-19. Clones were sequenced by immunoSEQ multiplex PCR, and TCRdb holds only the in-frame ones, with some missing. The sample yields around 100,000 clones, roughly 83% seen once. Source material: peripheral blood. The receptors stem from a woman in her 70s with acute or convalescent COVID-19.

The chain couples TRBV7-6 to TRBJ1-3; 10 bases match TRBD1. Losses at the gene ends were 5 bases for V and 6 bases for J; bases not matched to a gene: 10. This CDR3 is 16 amino acids long. The germline CDR1 and CDR2 sequences are SGHVS and FNYEAQ. DNA of the CDR3: TGTGCCAGCAGCCCCACTACCGGGACAGGGGTAAACACCATATATTTT. Protein: CASSPTTGTGVNTIYF.

The chain couples TRBV6-5 to TRBJ1-5; TRBD1 aligns across 9 bases. V trimming: 5 bases; J trimming: 5 bases; junction bases outside the gene matches: 1. From germline, CDR1 is MNHEY and CDR2 SVGAGI. This CDR3 is built from 13 residues. Written as DNA, the CDR3 is TGTGCCAGCAGTAGGGACAGGGATCAGCCCCAGCATTTT. Its translation is CASSRDRDQPQHF.

The chain couples TRBV24-1 to TRBJ1-2; 7 bases fit TRBD1. V was pared by 4 bases and J by 4 bases, with 5 bases of the junction left unmatched. CDR1 KGHDR and CDR2 SFDVKD come from the germline V gene. This CDR3 has 14 residues. CDR3 in amino acids: CATSEGGQFYGYTF. Here the CDR3 DNA reads TGTGCCACCAGTGAAGGGGGACAGTTCTATGGCTACACCTTC.

This clone was found a few times. The chain links TRBV28 to TRBJ1-2; D possibly corresponds to TRBD1 (6 bases). The ends were cut back, 0 bases at V and 10 bases at J, with 15 bases in the middle. Germline CDR1 is MDHEN and CDR2 is SYDVKM. CDR3 size: 14 residues. For the CDR3, the DNA is TGTGCCAGCAGTTTATGGGGGGCCAGCCATCTCTACACCTTC. It specifies CASSLWGASHLYTF.

This chain connects TRBV6-5 to TRBJ2-2; possible D gene TRBD2, 5 bases. Germline V gene lookup returns CDR1 MNHEY and CDR2 SVGAGI. The CDR3 has 14 amino acids. Trimming pared 5 bases from V and 4 bases from J, leaving 11 bases between. The CDR3 coding sequence is TGTGCCAGCAGTCTTGAGGGCGGCACCGGGGAGCTGTTTTTT. It translates to CASSLEGGTGELFF.

The chain is built from TRBV9 and TRBJ1-3, with D tentatively TRBD1 (6 bases). The germline gives CDR1 SGDLS, CDR2 YYNGEE. V shed 0 bases and J shed 2 bases, with 15 bases lying between them. The CDR3 consists of 17 residues. The CDR3, as DNA: TGTGCCAGCAGCGTAGCTCCCTTACAGGGAGCTGGAAACACCATATATTTT. Protein: CASSVAPLQGAGNTIYF.

The chain recombines TRBV19 with TRBJ1-4; 7 bases agree with TRBD1. CDR3 length equals 15 residues. The germline CDR1 and CDR2 sequences are LNHDA and SQIVND (reference sequence). The V and J ends lost 5 bases and 8 bases, in that order; junction bases with no gene match: 11. CDR3 coding DNA: TGTGCCAGTAGTCCGCCGACAGGGCGGGGCGAAAAACTGTTTTTT. Its translation is CASSPPTGRGEKLFF.

Here the CDR3 reads CASSPLGGRMNTEAFF. As DNA, the CDR3 is TGCGCCAGCAGCCCTCTAGGGGGACGAATGAACACTGAAGCTTTCTTT. The V call is TRBV5-1, the J call TRBJ1-1, with D perhaps matching TRBD1 (6 bases). The germline V gene encodes CDR1 SGHRS and CDR2 YFSETQ. The V and J ends lost 4 bases and 0 bases respectively, with 16 bases between them. The CDR3 runs to 16 residues. Supplemented by reference TRBV5-1 and TRBJ1-1, the full variable domain reads KAGVTQTPRYLIKTRGQQVTLSCSPISGHRSVSWYQQTPGQGLQFLFEYFSETQRNKGNFPGRFSGRQFSNSRSEMNVSTLELGDSALYLCASSPLGGRMNTEAFFGQGTRLTVV.

The CDR3 protein is CASSFDSPNYGYTF. CDR3 sequence (DNA): TGTGCCAGCAGCTTTGACAGCCCTAACTATGGCTACACCTTC. The J gene is TRBJ1-2, the V gene TRBV7-9; the D gene is possibly TRBD1 (5 bases). Germline CDR1 is SEHNR and CDR2 is FQNEAQ (reference sequence). This CDR3 comprises 14 residues. The V end lost 3 bases, the J end lost 0 bases, and 8 bases lay between the germline ends.

The gene calls are TRBV11-1 and TRBJ2-3; perhaps TRBD1 as D (6 bases). The CDR3 is made up of 15 amino acids. The germline gives CDR1 SGHAT, CDR2 FQDESV (reference sequence). Between the trimmed V and J ends, which lost 5 bases and 2 bases, there was a span of 14 bases. CDR3 sequence: CASSPAGQPTDTQYF. In DNA, the CDR3 is TGTGCCAGCAGCCCCGCCGGACAGCCCACAGATACGCAGTATTTT.

The rearrangement uses TRBV3-1 (or the pseudogene TRBV3-2) and TRBJ2-1, with 12 positions matching TRBD2. Germline-derived CDR1 and CDR2 are LGHDT and YNNKEL (reference sequence). The ends lost 4 bases at V and 0 bases at J; junction bases unmatched: 13. The CDR3 spans 20 residues. CDR3 loop: CASSRGVLAGGGSSYNEQFF. The CDR3 DNA follows: TGTGCCAGCAGCCGAGGGGTTCTAGCGGGAGGGGGAAGCTCCTACAATGAGCAGTTCTTC.

The chain has TRBV11-2 and TRBJ2-5, with TRBD2 as a possible D gene (6 bases). This CDR3 contains 14 residues. V dropped 7 bases and J dropped 5 bases, with 17 bases sitting between them. Germline CDR1 is SGHAT and CDR2 is FQNNGV. The CDR3 spells CASKESGGFETQYF. In DNA form, the CDR3 reads TGTGCCAGCAAGGAGTCAGGAGGGTTTGAGACCCAGTACTTC.

The V gene is TRBV11-2, the J gene TRBJ1-1, with 9 bases identical to TRBD1. With V trimmed by 1 base and J by 1 base, 1 base remained unmatched. Germline V gene sequence: CDR1 SGHAT, CDR2 FQNNGV. The CDR3 has 15 amino acids. The CDR3 DNA reads as TGTGCCAGCAGCTTAGGGGACAGGGCGAACACTGAAGCTTTCTTT. Encoded protein: CASSLGDRANTEAFF.

The rearrangement joins TRBV29-1 to TRBJ2-3, with TRBD2 matching over 12 bases. J was trimmed by 0 bases and V by 5 bases; bases with no gene match: 3. The CDR3 contains 15 residues. Germline V gives CDR1 SQVTM, CDR2 ANQGSEA. The CDR3 loop is CSVTLAGGSTDTQYF. CDR3 DNA: TGCAGCGTTACACTAGCGGGAGGTAGCACAGATACGCAGTATTTT.

The J gene is TRBJ1-3, the V gene TRBV2, with D hard to call. The CDR3 consists of 16 residues. Trimming stripped 6 bases from V and 0 bases from J, with 15 bases between. The germline V gene has CDR1 SNHLY and CDR2 FYNNEI. For the CDR3, the DNA is TGTGCCAGCAGCGATACGCCCGGGATCTCTGGAAACACCATATATTTT. This translates into CASSDTPGISGNTIYF. The complete variable domain, with remaining parts taken from reference TRBV2 and TRBJ1-3, reads EPEVTQTPSHQVTQMGQEVILRCVPISNHLYFYWYRQILGQKVEFLVSFYNNEISEKSEIFDDQFSVERPDGSNFTLKIRSTKLEDSAMYFCASSDTPGISGNTIYFGEGSWLTVV.

The CDR3, as DNA: TGTGCCAGCAGCCACGGGACAGGTGATGGCTACACCTTC. This encodes CASSHGTGDGYTF. This chain links TRBV3-1 (or the pseudogene TRBV3-2) with TRBJ1-2; 8 positions match TRBD1. From germline, CDR1 is LGHDT and CDR2 YNNKEL (reference sequence). The CDR3 has 13 residues. The junction had 3 bases not matched to a gene; V was cut back by 3 bases and J by 6 bases.

The chain joins TRBV4-1 to TRBJ2-2; possible D gene TRBD2, 6 bases. V was trimmed by 6 bases and J by 2 bases, leaving 13 bases between them. Germline-derived CDR1 and CDR2 are MGHRA and YSYEKL. The CDR3 length is 15 residues. The CDR3: CASRPGLTNTGELFF. The CDR3 DNA reads as TGCGCCAGCAGACCGGGACTGACCAACACCGGGGAGCTGTTTTTT.

This chain uses TRBV6-1 with TRBJ2-5, with a tentative D call TRBD1 (5 bases). The germline gives CDR1 MNHNS, CDR2 SASEGT. The CDR3 covers 14 residues. Trimming cost V 2 bases and J 5 bases, with 12 bases left between them. CDR3 residues: CASSEQGIWETQYF. The CDR3 nucleotides are TGTGCCAGCAGTGAACAGGGTATTTGGGAGACCCAGTACTTC.

CDR3 sequence: CASSGEAVGQETQYF. CDR3 coding DNA: TGTGCCAGCAGTGGTGAGGCGGTCGGGCAAGAGACCCAGTACTTC. V is TRBV2 and J is TRBJ2-5, with D unclear. V was pared by 4 bases and J by 2 bases, with 14 bases between. The germline V gene encodes CDR1 SNHLY and CDR2 FYNNEI. The CDR3 has 15 amino acids.

This clone has only one observation. The J gene is TRBJ2-7, the V gene TRBV9; 7 bases match TRBD2. The CDR3 contains 17 residues. Germline V gene lookup returns CDR1 SGDLS and CDR2 YYNGEE. V lost 0 bases and J lost 1; bases outside the gene matches: 10. The DNA of the CDR3 is TGTGCCAGCAGCGTAGGAACGGGAGGCAGTGTTTCCTACGAGCAGTACTTC. It yields the protein CASSVGTGGSVSYEQYF. Supplemented by reference TRBV9 and TRBJ2-7, the full variable domain reads DSGVTQTPKHLITATGQRVTLRCSPRSGDLSVYWYQQSLDQGLQFLIQYYNGEERAKGNILERFSAQQFPDLHSELNLSSLELGDSALYFCASSVGTGGSVSYEQYFGPGTRLTVT.

The V gene is TRBV11-2, the J gene TRBJ2-5; D is perhaps TRBD1 (6 bases). Deletions cut 1 base from V and 1 base from J, with 7 bases between. The CDR3 is 14 residues long. In germline, CDR1 is SGHAT, CDR2 FQNNGV. In nucleotides, the CDR3 is TGTGCCAGCAGCTTAGGGGACACCCAAGAGACCCAGTACTTC. Amino acid sequence: CASSLGDTQETQYF.